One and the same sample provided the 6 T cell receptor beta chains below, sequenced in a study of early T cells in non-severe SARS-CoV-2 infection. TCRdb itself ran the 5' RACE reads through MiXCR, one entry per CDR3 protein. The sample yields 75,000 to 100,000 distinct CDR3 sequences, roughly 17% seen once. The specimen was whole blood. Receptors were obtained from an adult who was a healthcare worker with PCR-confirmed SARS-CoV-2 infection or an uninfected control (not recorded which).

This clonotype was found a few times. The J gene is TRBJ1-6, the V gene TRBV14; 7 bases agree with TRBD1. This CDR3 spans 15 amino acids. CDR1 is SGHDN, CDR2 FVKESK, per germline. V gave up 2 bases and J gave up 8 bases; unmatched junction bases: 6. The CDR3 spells CASSQQGVDYSPLHF. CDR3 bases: TGTGCCAGCAGCCAACAGGGGGTAGATTATTCACCCCTCCACTTT.

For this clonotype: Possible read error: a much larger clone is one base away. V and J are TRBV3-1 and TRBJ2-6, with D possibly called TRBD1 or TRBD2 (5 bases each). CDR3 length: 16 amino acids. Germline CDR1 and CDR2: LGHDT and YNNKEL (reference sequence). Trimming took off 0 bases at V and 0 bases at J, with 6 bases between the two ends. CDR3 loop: CASSQDGGSGANVLTF. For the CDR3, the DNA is TGTGCCAGCAGCCAAGATGGGGGCTCTGGGGCCAACGTCCTGACTTTC.

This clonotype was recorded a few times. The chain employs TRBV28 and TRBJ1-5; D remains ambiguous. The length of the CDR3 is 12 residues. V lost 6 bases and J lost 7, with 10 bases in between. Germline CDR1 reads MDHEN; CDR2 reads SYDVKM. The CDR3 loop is CASRPLQQPQHF. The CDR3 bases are TGTGCCAGCAGGCCGCTCCAACAGCCCCAGCATTTT.

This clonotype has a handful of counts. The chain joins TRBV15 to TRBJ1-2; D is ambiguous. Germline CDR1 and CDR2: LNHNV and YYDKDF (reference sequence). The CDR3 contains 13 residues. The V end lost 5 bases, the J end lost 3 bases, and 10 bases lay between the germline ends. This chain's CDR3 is CATSPDRDYGYTF. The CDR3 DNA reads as TGTGCCACCAGCCCGGACCGGGACTATGGCTACACCTTC.

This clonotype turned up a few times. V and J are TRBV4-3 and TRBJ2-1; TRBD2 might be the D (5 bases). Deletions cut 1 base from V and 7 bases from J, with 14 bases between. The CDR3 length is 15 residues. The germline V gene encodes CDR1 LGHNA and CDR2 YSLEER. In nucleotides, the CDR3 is TGCGCCAGCAGCCAAGGCTCGGGGTGGCGGAATGAGCAGTTCTTC. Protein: CASSQGSGWRNEQFF.

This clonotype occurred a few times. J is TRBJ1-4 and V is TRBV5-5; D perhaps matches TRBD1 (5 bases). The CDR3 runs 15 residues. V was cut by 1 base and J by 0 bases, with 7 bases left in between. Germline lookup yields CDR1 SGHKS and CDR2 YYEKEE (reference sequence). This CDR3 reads CASSLRGATNEKLFF. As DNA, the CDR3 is TGTGCCAGCAGCTTGAGGGGAGCAACTAATGAAAAACTGTTTTTT.